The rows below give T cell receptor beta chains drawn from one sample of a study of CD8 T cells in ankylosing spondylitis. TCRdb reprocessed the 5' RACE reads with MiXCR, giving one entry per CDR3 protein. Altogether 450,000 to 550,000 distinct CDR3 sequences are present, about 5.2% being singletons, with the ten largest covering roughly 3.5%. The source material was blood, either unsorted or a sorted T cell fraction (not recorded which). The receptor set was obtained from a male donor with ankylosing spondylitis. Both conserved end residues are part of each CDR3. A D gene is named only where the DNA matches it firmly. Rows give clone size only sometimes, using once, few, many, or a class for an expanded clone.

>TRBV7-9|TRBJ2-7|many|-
CASSSSTTLAYEQYF
TGTGCCAGCAGCTCTTCGACTACCCTTGCCTACGAGCAGTACTTC
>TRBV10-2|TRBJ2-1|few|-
CASSGASSLYNEQFF
TGCGCCAGCAGTGGTGCCAGTTCTCTATACAATGAGCAGTTCTTC
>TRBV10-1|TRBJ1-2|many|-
CASSESLGARGYTF
TGCGCCAGCAGTGAGTCGTTGGGGGCTAGAGGCTACACCTTC
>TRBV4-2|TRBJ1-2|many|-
CASSQERGTYGYTF
TGTGCCAGCAGCCAAGAACGGGGGACCTATGGCTACACCTTC
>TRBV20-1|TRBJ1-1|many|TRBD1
CSARSRTGVTEAFF
TGCAGTGCTAGATCCCGGACAGGGGTGACTGAAGCTTTCTTT
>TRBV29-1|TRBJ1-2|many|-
CSVEDLGVGDGYTF
TGCAGCGTTGAAGATCTTGGGGTTGGGGATGGCTACACCTTC
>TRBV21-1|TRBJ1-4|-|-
CATAQAIGEKLFF
TGTGCCACCGCGCAGGCGATCGGTGAAAAACTGTTTTTT
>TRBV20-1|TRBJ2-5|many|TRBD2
CSACCGTSGEETQYF
TGCAGTGCCTGCTGCGGGACTAGCGGGGAAGAGACCCAGTACTTC
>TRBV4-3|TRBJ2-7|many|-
CASSHFSGKTYEQYF
TGCGCCAGCAGCCATTTTTCCGGGAAGACCTACGAGCAGTACTTC
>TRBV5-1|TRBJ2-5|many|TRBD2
CASSLLAGTQETQYF
TGCGCCAGCAGCTTACTAGCGGGGACCCAAGAGACCCAGTACTTC
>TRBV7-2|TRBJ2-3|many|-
CASSLTAWRGKSTDTQYF
TGTGCCAGCAGCTTAACGGCGTGGCGCGGGAAGAGCACAGATACGCAGTATTTT
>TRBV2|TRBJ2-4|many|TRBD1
CASTEGTGGNIQYF
TGTGCCAGCACCGAAGGGACAGGGGGAAACATTCAGTACTTC
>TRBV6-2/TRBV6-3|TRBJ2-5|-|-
CASKLSRGHRETQYF
TGTGCCAGCAAATTAAGTCGGGGGCATCGGGAGACCCAGTACTTC
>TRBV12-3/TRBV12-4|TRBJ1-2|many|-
CASSLSQDSGGYTF
TGTGCCAGCAGTTTAAGTCAGGACAGCGGTGGCTACACCTTC
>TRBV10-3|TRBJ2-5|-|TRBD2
CAISRLAGVGETQYF
TGTGCCATCTCCAGACTAGCGGGGGTGGGAGAGACCCAGTACTTC
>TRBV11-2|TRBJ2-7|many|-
CASSRSGTAYEQYF
TGTGCCAGCAGCCGTTCCGGGACGGCGTACGAGCAGTACTTC
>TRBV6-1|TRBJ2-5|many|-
CASSTGQTQYF
TGTGCCAGCAGTACTGGACAGACCCAGTACTTC
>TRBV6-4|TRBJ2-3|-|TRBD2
CASSRLAAPSTDTQYF
TGTGCCAGCAGTCGACTAGCGGCACCTTCCACAGATACGCAGTATTTT
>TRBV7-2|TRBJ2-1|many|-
CASSLVGRGSSEQFF
TGTGCCAGCAGCTTAGTGGGCCGTGGGTCTAGTGAGCAGTTCTTC
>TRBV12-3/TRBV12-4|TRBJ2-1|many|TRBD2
CASSRISGRKQFF
TGTGCCAGCAGTCGCATTAGCGGGAGAAAGCAGTTCTTC
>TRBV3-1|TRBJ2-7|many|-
CASSQPGDYEQYF
TGTGCCAGCAGCCAACCGGGAGACTACGAGCAGTACTTC
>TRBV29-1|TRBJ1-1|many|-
CSAVGGRGAFF
TGCAGCGCGGTCGGGGGGCGGGGAGCTTTCTTT
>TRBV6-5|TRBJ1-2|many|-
CASSFRVHYGYTF
TGTGCCAGCAGTTTCAGGGTACACTATGGCTACACCTTC
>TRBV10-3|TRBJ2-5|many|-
CAISDGFTETQYF
TGTGCCATCAGTGACGGTTTTACAGAGACCCAGTACTTC
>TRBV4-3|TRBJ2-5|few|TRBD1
CASSQFRGLGETQYF
TGCGCCAGCAGCCAATTCAGGGGGCTTGGGGAGACCCAGTACTTC
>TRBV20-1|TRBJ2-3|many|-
CSARKRAGDTQYF
TGCAGTGCTAGGAAAAGGGCAGGAGATACGCAGTATTTT
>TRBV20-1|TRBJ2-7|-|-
CSATDPADPYYEQYF
TGCAGTGCTACCGACCCTGCGGACCCCTACTACGAGCAGTACTTC
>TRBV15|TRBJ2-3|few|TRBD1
CATSRIRTGLQYF
TGTGCCACCAGCAGGATCCGGACAGGCCTGCAGTATTTT
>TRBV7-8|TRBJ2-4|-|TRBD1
CASSPSGTGKTKNIQYF
TGTGCCAGCAGCCCATCTGGGACAGGGAAAACCAAAAACATTCAGTACTTC
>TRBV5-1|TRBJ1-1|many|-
CASSRDDTEAFF
TGCGCCAGCAGTCGAGACGATACGGAGGCTTTCTTT
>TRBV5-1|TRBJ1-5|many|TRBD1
CASSPQGGSQPQHF
TGCGCCAGCAGCCCACAGGGGGGCAGTCAGCCCCAGCATTTT
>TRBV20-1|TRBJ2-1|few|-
CSAIIGGSYHNEQFF
TGCAGTGCTATAATCGGCGGATCTTACCACAATGAGCAGTTCTTC
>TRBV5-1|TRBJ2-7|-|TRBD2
CASSEGREGEQYF
TGCGCCAGCAGCGAGGGCAGGGAGGGGGAGCAGTACTTC
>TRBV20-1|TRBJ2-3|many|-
CSARLTWGHTQYF
TGCAGTGCTAGACTAACTTGGGGGCATACGCAGTATTTT
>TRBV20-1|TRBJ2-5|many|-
CSAPVWGETQYF
TGCAGTGCCCCTGTCTGGGGAGAGACCCAGTACTTC
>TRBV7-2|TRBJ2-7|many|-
CASSQFHLQGAYEQYF
TGTGCCAGCAGCCAATTCCACTTACAGGGCGCCTACGAGCAGTACTTC
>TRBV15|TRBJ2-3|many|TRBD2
CATSRVYGGFTDTQYF
TGTGCCACCAGCAGAGTGTACGGGGGGTTCACAGATACGCAGTATTTT
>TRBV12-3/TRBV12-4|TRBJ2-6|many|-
CASSLAYGGGKTDSGANVLTF
TGTGCCAGCAGTTTAGCGTACGGAGGCGGAAAGACAGACTCTGGGGCCAACGTCCTGACTTTC
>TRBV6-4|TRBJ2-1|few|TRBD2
CASSDSSLAGGGEQFF
TGTGCCAGCAGTGACTCTTCACTAGCGGGGGGAGGTGAGCAGTTCTTC
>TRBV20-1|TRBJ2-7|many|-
CSASQGGGGEQYF
TGCAGTGCTAGTCAGGGAGGGGGAGGCGAGCAGTACTTC
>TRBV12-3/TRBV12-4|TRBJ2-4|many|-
CASSFGDSLPRAKNIQYF
TGTGCCAGCAGTTTTGGCGACAGCCTTCCTCGGGCCAAAAACATTCAGTACTTC
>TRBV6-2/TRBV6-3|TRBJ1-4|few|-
CASRRREKLFF
TGTGCCAGCAGACGAAGGGAAAAACTGTTTTTT
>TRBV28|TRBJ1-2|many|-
CASSFLGADNYGYTF
TGTGCCAGCAGTTTTCTAGGTGCGGATAACTATGGCTACACCTTC
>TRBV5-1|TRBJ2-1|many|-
CASSRDLFYNEQFF
TGCGCCAGCAGCCGGGACCTATTCTACAATGAGCAGTTCTTC
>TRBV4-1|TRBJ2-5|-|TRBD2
CASSREGARGEETQYF
TGCGCCAGCAGCCGAGAGGGCGCGCGGGGGGAAGAGACCCAGTACTTC